The present entry profiles one TCR beta chain with its context. This clone was detected only a few times. Its recognized antigen is unknown. No qualities accompany the bases; no much larger clone lies one base away. This record comes from a study of blood T cell repertoires in COVID-19 (dated by TCRdb to 2020 to 2022). Regarding the study in general: The collaborator samples originated in the United States, Italy and Spain and spanned the acute and convalescent phases of COVID-19. The prospective study material was composed of cDNA or gDNA derived from T cells, B-cell-depleted T cells, or PBMCs. Deeply sampled blood TCRbeta repertoires from subjects exposed to, actively infected with, or recovered from COVID-19 were included in the dataset. The repertoires were released in a freely available public database meant as a resource for research on the immune response to SARS-CoV-2. The samples were drawn from the first 160 participants of the ongoing ImmuneRACE study and from about 1,200 subjects provided by 6 global collaborators. The sample metadata nearly always contained a de-identified subject ID, COVID-19 status, age in years and sex. Where available, HLA class I and class II types were taken from metadata supplied by the sample provider and were not determined by assay-based typing.

The immunoSEQ Assay, a bias-controlled multiplex PCR, was used to amplify TCRbeta CDR3 regions from genomic DNA. Per the original workflow: Nucleated cell counts per sample were estimated from amplification of reference gene primers within the assay. Sequence reads were collapsed and filtered to measure the absolute abundance of every unique TCRbeta CDR3 rearrangement. Productive Simpson clonality was computed per sample as the square root of Simpson's diversity index over productive rearrangements. What TCRdb holds here is the immuneACCESS table cut down to in-frame rearrangements. Part of the clones is not present; checked against another copy, under half of the missing clones reflect an unresolved V gene, and the others are unexplained. V, J and clone size are taken as reported in that table, and D and trimming were inferred from the DNA itself. Counted in this sample were a few hundred thousand clones; about 80% of them appeared once. The ten largest clones capture 3.4% of the sample.

Participants in the prospective study were aged about 18 to 95 years, lived in about two dozen United States geographic areas, and enrolled through a virtual design. In the prospective study, cohorts were assigned on the basis of participant-reported clinical history obtained from a screening survey and a study questionnaire. ImmuneRACE Cohort 3 recovered participants were defined by two consecutive negative NP/OP PCR tests, healthcare professional clearance, or symptom resolution. In the prospective study, mobile phlebotomists collected whole blood, serum and a nasopharyngeal or oropharyngeal swab from each participant. Over an approximately 2-month period, participants in the prospective study had the option of providing additional blood draws and questionnaires. Before DNA extraction, blood samples from the prospective study were shipped at room temperature or frozen. The investigation overall reported the following: The amount of clinical and demographic metadata varied by source and participant and was provided uncurated.

Taken from cysteine to phenylalanine, the CDR3 has 12 residues. Only the CDR3 DNA stays, 36 bases, in frame from base 1. From the germline V gene (reference sequence), CDR1 is LGHDT and CDR2 is YNNKEL. A distance of 8 bases separates the germline ends of V and J, which lose 5 bases and 7 bases respectively. Recombination connected TRBV3-1 (or the pseudogene TRBV3-2) to TRBJ2-2; the D gene is unclear. The receptor's source is a man in his fifties who had recovered from COVID-19. Sequencing used PBMCs or T cells enriched from blood (not recorded which). This receptor carries the CDR3 CASSVTYGELFF. Here is the DNA: TGTGCCAGCAGCGTGACTTACGGGGAGCTGTTTTTT.